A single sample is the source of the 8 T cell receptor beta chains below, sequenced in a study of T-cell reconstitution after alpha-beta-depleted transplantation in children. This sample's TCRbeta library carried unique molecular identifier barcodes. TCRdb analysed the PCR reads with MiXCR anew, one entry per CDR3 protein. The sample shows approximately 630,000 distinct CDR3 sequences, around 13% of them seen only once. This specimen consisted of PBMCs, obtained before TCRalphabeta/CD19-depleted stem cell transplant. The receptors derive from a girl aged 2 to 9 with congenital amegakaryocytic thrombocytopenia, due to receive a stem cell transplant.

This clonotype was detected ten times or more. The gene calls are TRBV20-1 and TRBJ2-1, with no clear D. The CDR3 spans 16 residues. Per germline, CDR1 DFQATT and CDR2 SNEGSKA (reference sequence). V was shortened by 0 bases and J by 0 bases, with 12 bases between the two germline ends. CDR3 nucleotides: TGCAGTGCTAGAGATCTGGGTACGAGCTCCTACAATGAGCAGTTCTTC. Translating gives CSARDLGTSSYNEQFF.

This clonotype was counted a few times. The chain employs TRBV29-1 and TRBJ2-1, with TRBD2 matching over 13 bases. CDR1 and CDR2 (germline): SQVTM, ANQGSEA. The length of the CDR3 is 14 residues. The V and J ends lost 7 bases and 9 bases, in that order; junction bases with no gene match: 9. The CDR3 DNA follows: TGCAGCGGCGAGGGACTAGCGGGAAGGAGTGAGCAGTTCTTC. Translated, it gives CSGEGLAGRSEQFF.

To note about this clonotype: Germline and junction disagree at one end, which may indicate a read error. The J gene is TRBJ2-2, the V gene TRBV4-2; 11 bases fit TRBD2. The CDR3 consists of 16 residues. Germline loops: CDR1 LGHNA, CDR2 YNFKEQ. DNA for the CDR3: TGTGCCAGCAGACTTAGCGGGAGGGCCCGGACCGGGGAGCTGCTTTTT. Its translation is CASRLSGRARTGELLF.

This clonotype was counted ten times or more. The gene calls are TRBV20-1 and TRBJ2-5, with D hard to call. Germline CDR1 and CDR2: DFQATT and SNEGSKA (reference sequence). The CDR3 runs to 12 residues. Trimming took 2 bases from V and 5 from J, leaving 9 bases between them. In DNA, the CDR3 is TGCAGTGCTAGATCCGGATTTGAGACCCAGTACTTC. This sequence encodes CSARSGFETQYF.

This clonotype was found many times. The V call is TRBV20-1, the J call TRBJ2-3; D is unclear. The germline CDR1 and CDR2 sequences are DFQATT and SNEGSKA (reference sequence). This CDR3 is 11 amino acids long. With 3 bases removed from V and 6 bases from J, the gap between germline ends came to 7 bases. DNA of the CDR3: TGCAGTGCTAGTACGGCCGATACGCAGTATTTT. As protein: CSASTADTQYF.

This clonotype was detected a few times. The CDR3 nucleotides are TGCAGTGCTATACGGGACGCCCTCCAGTTCTTC. The encoded protein is CSAIRDALQFF. The chain has TRBV20-1 and TRBJ2-1; D is perhaps TRBD1 or TRBD2 (5 bases each). CDR3 length equals 11 residues. Trimming cost V 4 bases and J 13 bases, with 14 bases left between them. Germline lookup yields CDR1 DFQATT and CDR2 SNEGSKA (reference sequence).

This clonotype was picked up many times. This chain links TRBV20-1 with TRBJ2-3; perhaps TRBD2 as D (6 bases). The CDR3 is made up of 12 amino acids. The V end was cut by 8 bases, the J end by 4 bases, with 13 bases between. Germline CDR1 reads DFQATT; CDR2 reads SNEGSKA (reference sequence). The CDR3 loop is CSPRRGADTQYF. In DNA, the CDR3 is TGCAGTCCACGGAGGGGTGCAGATACGCAGTATTTT.

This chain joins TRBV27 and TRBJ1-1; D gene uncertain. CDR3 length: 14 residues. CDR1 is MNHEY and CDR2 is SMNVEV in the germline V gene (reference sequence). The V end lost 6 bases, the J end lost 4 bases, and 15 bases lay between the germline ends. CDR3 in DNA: TGTGCCAGCAGCAGTTCCGGGTTCTGCACTGAAGCTTTCTTT. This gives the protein CASSSSGFCTEAFF.